This T cell receptor beta chain was obtained from a study of cytomegalovirus exposure and HLA in healthy donors. Across the study: Both the roughly 120 validation repertoires and the 600 to 750 first-cohort repertoires used the same platform, as reported by a later analysis. Study results and limitations: Among TCR sequences, most were rare, though some public TCRs appeared in many donors.

The germline CDR1 and CDR2 sequences are SEHNR and FQNEAQ (reference sequence). Trimming cost V 5 bases and J 3 bases; bases outside gene matches: 9. The length of the CDR3 is 15 residues. It was the approximately 110-subject validation cohort, separate from the 666-subject first cohort, to which the donors belonged. Notes on this clone: What it recognizes is unknown.

Assay used: immunoSEQ multiplex PCR; TCRdb lists only in-frame clones, some missing. The repertoire holds over 45,000 clones, with roughly 85% as singletons. This sequence joins TRBV7-9 and TRBJ2-7; 8 bases are shared with TRBD1. The specimen sequenced was PBMCs. The sequence derives from a woman aged 25 to 39 in good health and CMV-seronegative. Here the CDR3 DNA reads TGTGCCAGCAGCCACGGGGCAGGGGGCATCTACGAGCAGTACTTC. Its translation is CASSHGAGGIYEQYF. The variable domain in full, completed from reference TRBV7-9 and TRBJ2-7, reads DTGVSQNPRHKITKRGQNVTFRCDPISEHNRLYWYRQTLGQGPEFLTYFQNEAQLEKSRLLSDRFSAERPKGSFSTLEIQRTEQGDSAMYLCASSHGAGGIYEQYFGPGTRLTVT.